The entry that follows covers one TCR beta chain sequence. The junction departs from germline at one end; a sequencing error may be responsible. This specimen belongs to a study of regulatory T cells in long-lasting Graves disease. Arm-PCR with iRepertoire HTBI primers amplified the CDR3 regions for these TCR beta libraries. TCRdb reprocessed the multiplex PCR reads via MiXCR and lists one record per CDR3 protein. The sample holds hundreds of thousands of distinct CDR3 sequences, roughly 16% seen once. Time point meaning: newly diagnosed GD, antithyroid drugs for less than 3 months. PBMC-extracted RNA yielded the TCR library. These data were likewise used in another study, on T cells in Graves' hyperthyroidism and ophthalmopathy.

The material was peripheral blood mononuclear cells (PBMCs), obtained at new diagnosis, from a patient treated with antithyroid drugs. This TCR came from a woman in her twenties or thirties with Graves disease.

This CDR3 is CASSVGSRYF. CDR3 in DNA: TGTGCCAGCAGTGTGGGCAGCCGGTACTTC. The chain joins TRBV6-2 or TRBV6-3 to TRBJ2-1; no reliable D call. CDR1 and CDR2 (germline): MNHEY, SVGEGT. There are 10 residues in the CDR3.